These 13 T cell receptor beta chains were sequenced from one sample in a study of blood T cell repertoires in COVID-19. Clones were sequenced by immunoSEQ multiplex PCR, and TCRdb holds only the in-frame ones, with some missing. In the table there are around 140,000 clones, 87% of which are singletons. The material sequenced was peripheral blood. The receptors stem from a man between 45 and 60 years old with active COVID-19.

The rearrangement links TRBV5-1 to TRBJ2-1, with 8 bases that match TRBD2. This CDR3 has 17 amino acids. Germline CDR1 SGHRS, CDR2 YFSETQ. Losses at the gene ends were 4 bases for V and 5 bases for J; bases not matched to a gene: 14. CDR3 in amino acids: CASSHPRSGGRNNEQFF. The CDR3 nucleotides read TGCGCCAGCAGCCACCCCAGAAGCGGGGGACGGAACAATGAGCAGTTCTTC.

The gene calls are TRBV9 and TRBJ1-2, with 11 bases lining up with TRBD1. There are 16 residues in the CDR3. Germline values: CDR1 SGDLS, CDR2 YYNGEE. With V trimmed by 2 bases and J by 1 base, 4 bases remained unmatched. The CDR3 loop reads CASSVTGTGGNYGYTF. Here the CDR3 DNA reads TGTGCCAGCAGCGTCACCGGGACAGGGGGTAACTATGGCTACACCTTC.

The gene calls are TRBV6-6 and TRBJ1-2; D unresolved. This CDR3 contains 12 residues. The V end lost 5 bases, the J end lost 0 bases, and 4 bases lay between the germline ends. Per the germline V gene, CDR1 is MNHNY and CDR2 is SVGAGI (reference sequence). The CDR3 region is CASSPSNYGYTF. CDR3 nucleotides: TGTGCCAGCAGTCCCTCTAACTATGGCTACACCTTC.

The gene calls are TRBV15 and TRBJ2-2; 10 bases map to TRBD1. The germline gives CDR1 LNHNV, CDR2 YYDKDF (reference sequence). With 5 bases clipped from V and 4 bases from J, the junction kept 4 bases outside the gene matches. The CDR3 has 15 residues. CDR3 bases: TGTGCCACCAGCCGAGGGACAGGGGCCACCGGGGAGCTGTTTTTT. Its translation: CATSRGTGATGELFF.

The genes are TRBV5-6 and TRBJ2-3; D may be TRBD1 (5 bases). The length of the CDR3 is 13 residues. The germline V gene has CDR1 SGHDT and CDR2 YYEEEE. Trimming pared 3 bases from V and 7 bases from J, leaving 12 bases between. This CDR3 is CASSWLQGYTQYF. The CDR3 DNA reads TGTGCCAGCAGCTGGCTCCAGGGCTATACGCAGTATTTT.

This clone was counted once. V usage is TRBV5-4 and J usage is TRBJ2-5; D ambiguous. V lost 2 bases to trimming and J lost 0 bases, with 2 bases between them. From germline, CDR1 is SGHNT and CDR2 YYREEE (reference sequence). The CDR3 spans 12 residues. In DNA form, the CDR3 reads TGTGCCAGCAGCTTCGACCAAGAGACCCAGTACTTC. Translating gives CASSFDQETQYF.

This clone was detected many times. The CDR3 spells CASSTRQVSYNSPLHF. As DNA, the CDR3 is TGTGCCAGCAGCACCCGACAGGTCTCCTATAATTCACCCCTCCACTTT. J is TRBJ1-6 and V is TRBV3-1 (or the pseudogene TRBV3-2), with D perhaps TRBD1 (6 bases). The CDR3 covers 16 residues. Trimming stripped 5 bases from V and 0 bases from J, with 11 bases between. Germline V lookup: CDR1 LGHDT, CDR2 YNNKEL (reference sequence).

The CDR3 sequence: CASSPGDGVYGYTF. The CDR3 region has the DNA TGTGCCAGCTCACCCGGGGATGGGGTCTATGGCTACACCTTC. V and J are TRBV7-9 and TRBJ1-2, with D unclear. V was cut by 8 bases and J by 4 bases, with 17 bases left in between. Germline V lookup: CDR1 SEHNR, CDR2 FQNEAQ (reference sequence). The CDR3 is 14 amino acids.

The CDR3 DNA follows: TGTGCCAGCAGCTCCTGGACAGCTCAAGAGACCCAGTACTTC. It yields the protein CASSSWTAQETQYF. This chain links TRBV11-2 with TRBJ2-5; D is perhaps TRBD1 (6 bases). The length of the CDR3 is 14 residues. Germline V gene sequence: CDR1 SGHAT, CDR2 FQNNGV. The V gene lost 4 bases and the J gene lost 2 bases, with 11 bases spanning the gap. The full variable domain, its missing parts supplied by reference TRBV11-2 and TRBJ2-5, is EAGVAQSPRYKIIEKRQSVAFWCNPISGHATLYWYQQILGQGPKLLIQFQNNGVVDDSQLPKDRFSAERLKGVDSTLKIQPAKLEDSAVYLCASSSWTAQETQYFGPGTRLLVL.

In DNA form, the CDR3 reads TGTGCCAGCTCACCCCAGGACATTCCCTACGAGCAGTACTTC. As protein: CASSPQDIPYEQYF. The chain has TRBV18 and TRBJ2-7, with a possible D match to TRBD1 (5 bases). V lost 3 bases and J lost 2, with 11 bases in between. Per the germline V gene, CDR1 is KGHSH and CDR2 is LQKENI. The CDR3 covers 14 residues.

In its sample, this clone was seen a few times. The J gene is TRBJ2-5, the V gene TRBV6-5; TRBD2 matches at 7 bases. There are 14 residues in the CDR3. Germline CDR1 is MNHEY and CDR2 is SVGAGI. The J segment lost 4 bases and the V segment lost 9 bases, leaving 11 bases of the junction unmatched. The CDR3 protein is CASRPSGGVETQYF. The CDR3 DNA follows: TGTGCCAGTAGACCTTCGGGGGGAGTAGAGACCCAGTACTTC.

This clone was seen just once. The chain links TRBV29-1 to TRBJ1-1, with a possible D match to TRBD1 (5 bases). The CDR3 is 13 residues long. Trimming left V 8 bases short and J 3 bases short, with 16 bases between. Germline CDR1 reads SQVTM; CDR2 reads ANQGSEA. CDR3 loop: CSPGMAPDTEAFF. CDR3 nucleotides: TGCAGCCCAGGGATGGCCCCGGACACTGAAGCTTTCTTT.

This sequence joins TRBV29-1 and TRBJ1-2, with TRBD1 as a possible D gene (6 bases). CDR3 length: 15 residues. Per the germline V gene, CDR1 is SQVTM and CDR2 is ANQGSEA. V was clipped by 4 bases and J by 2 bases, with 17 bases between them. This CDR3 is CSVGKGVEHNYGYTF. The DNA of the CDR3 is TGCAGCGTTGGCAAGGGGGTCGAACACAACTATGGCTACACCTTC.